This T cell receptor (beta chain) was identified in a study of graft-versus-host responses after intestinal transplantation. For this clone: Its antigen is unidentified.

Sequencing was performed with immunoSEQ multiplex PCR; in TCRdb, only in-frame clones are kept and a portion is missing. The sample lists roughly 120,000 clones, 90% seen once, with more than 0.15% in the top ten. The germline gives CDR1 SGHTA, CDR2 FQGNSA. The V end was cut by 2 bases, the J end by 7 bases, with 15 bases between. CDR3 length equals 15 residues. Points from the study as a whole: Subjects displaying graft-donor T cell macrochimerism possessed elevated graft-versus-host to host-versus-graft clonal ratios inside allografts.

This chain joins TRBV7-2 and TRBJ2-1; D possibly corresponds to TRBD2 (7 bases). The receptor comes from a human donor who received an intestinal transplant. Source: unstimulated CD4+ T cells sorted from spleen or lymph node cells, taken before intestinal transplant. The CDR3 nucleotides are TGTGCCAGCAGCTTATGGGGGGGGCCAAATAATGAGCAGTTCTTC. Residues: CASSLWGGPNNEQFF. Supplemented by reference TRBV7-2 and TRBJ2-1, the full variable domain reads GAGVSQSPSNKVTEKGKDVELRCDPISGHTALYWYRQSLGQGLEFLIYFQGNSAPDKSGLPSDRFSAERTGGSVSTLTIQRTQQEDSAVYLCASSLWGGPNNEQFFGPGTRLTVL.